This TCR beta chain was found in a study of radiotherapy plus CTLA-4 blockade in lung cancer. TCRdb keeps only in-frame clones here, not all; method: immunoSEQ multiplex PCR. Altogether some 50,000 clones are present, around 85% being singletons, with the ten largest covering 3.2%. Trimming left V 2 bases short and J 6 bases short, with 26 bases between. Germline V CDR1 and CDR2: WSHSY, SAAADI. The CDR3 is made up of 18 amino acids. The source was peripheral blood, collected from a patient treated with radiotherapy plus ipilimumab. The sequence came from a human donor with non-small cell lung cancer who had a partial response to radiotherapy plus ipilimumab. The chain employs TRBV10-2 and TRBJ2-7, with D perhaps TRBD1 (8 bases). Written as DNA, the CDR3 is TGCGCCAGCAGTGAGCCCCGAGCCGACAGGGGAGGGAGGCGCGAGCAGTACTTC. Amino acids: CASSEPRADRGGRREQYF.